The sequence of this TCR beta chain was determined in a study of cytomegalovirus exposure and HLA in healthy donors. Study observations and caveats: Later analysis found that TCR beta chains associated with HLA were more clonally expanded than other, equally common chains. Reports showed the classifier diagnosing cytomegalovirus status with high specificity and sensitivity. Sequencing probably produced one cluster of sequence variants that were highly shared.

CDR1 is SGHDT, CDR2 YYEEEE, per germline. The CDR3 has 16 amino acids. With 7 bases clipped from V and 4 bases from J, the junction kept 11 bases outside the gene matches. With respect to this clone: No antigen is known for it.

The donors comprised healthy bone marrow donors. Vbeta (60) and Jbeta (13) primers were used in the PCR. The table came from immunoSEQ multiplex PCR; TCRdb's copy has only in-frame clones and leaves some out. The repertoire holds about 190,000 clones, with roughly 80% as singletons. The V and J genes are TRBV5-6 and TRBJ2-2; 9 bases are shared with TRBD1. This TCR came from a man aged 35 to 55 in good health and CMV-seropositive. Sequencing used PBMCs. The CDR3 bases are TGTGCCAGCTGCCGAGGGACAGGGCTATCCACCGGGGAGCTGTTTTTT. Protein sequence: CASCRGTGLSTGELFF.